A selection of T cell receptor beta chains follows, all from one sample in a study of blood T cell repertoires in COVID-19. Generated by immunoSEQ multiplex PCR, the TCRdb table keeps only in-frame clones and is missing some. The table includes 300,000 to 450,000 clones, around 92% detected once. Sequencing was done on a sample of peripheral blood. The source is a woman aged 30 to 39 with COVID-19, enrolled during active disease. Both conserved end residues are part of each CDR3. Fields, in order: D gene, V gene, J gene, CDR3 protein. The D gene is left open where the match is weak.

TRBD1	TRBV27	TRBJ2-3	CASKNRDRVTDTQYF
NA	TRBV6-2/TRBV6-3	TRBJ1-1	CASSPTGFTEAFF
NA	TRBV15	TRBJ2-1	CATSREVGYNEQFF
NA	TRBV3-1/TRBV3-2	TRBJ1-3	CASNRAASSGNTIYF
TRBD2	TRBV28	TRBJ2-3	CASSQSGLAGLILLTDTQYF
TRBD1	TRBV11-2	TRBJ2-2	CASSPRSGQGVTGELFF
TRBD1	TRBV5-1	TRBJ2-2	CASSFDRANTGELFF
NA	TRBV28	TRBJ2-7	CASSPRTVSYEQYF
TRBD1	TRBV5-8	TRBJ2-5	CASSWGTDQETQYF
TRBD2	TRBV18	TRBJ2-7	CASSPPGSGGSPYEQYF
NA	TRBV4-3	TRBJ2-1	CASSRAGFNEQFF
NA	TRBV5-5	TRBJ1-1	CASSLLGGTEAFF
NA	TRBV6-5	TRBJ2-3	CASSSEWRDTQYF
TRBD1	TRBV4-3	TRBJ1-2	CASSQEVPDRAAAGYGYTF
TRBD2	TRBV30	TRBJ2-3	CAWTITGTTTDTQYF
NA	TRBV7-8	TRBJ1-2	CASSSPTVDRNYGYTF
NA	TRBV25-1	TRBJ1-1	CASSVEGITEAFF
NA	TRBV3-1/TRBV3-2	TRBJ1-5	CASNRGEVHQPQHF
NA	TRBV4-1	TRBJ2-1	CASSQVPPASSYNEQFF
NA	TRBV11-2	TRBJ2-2	CASSPPSYTGELFF
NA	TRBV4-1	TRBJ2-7	CASSQSFAYEQYF
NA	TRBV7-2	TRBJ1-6	CASSPNGRGGLGSPLHF
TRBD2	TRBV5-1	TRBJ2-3	CASSPGRAGGPTDTQYF
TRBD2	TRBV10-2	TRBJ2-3	CASRKLAGGLSADTQYF
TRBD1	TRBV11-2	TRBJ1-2	CASSLYRGGGYTF
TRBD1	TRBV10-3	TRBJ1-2	CASTMDRATYGYTF
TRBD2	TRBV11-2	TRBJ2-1	CASKELSRTSGHEQFF
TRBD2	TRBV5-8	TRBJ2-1	CASSSPWTSGSSYNEQFF
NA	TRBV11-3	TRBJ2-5	CASSLEGGKETQYF
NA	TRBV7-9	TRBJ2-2	CASSHPSGGGTGELFF
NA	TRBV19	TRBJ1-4	CATAIQAGNEKLFF
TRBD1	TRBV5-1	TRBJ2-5	CASSFRDRDTQYF
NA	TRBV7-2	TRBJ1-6	CASSLAPSSAGRNSPLHF
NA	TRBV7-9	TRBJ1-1	CASSPKRRLNTEAFF
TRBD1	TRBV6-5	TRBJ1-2	CASKHRGPNYGYTF
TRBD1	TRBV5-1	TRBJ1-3	CASSLQGAGNTIYF
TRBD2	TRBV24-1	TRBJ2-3	CATRGGSADTQYF
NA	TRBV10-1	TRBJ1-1	CASSGTVLNTEAFF
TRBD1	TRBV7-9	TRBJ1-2	CASSSDRQGGNGYTF
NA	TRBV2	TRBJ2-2	CASFPGTGELFF
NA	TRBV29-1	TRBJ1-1	CSGDSPDKAFF
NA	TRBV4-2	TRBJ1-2	CASSQESRGRHTF
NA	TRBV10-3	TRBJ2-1	CAISDPNSGYLYNEQFF
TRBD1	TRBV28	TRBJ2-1	CASSIGGQGPFF
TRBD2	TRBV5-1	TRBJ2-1	CASRAGVEQFF
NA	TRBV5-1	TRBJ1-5	CASSLGAGSGNQPQHF
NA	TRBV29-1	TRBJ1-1	CSASPGWDTEAFF
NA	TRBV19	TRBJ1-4	CASSSGGTNEKLFF
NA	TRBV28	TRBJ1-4	CASSLNRGDTATNEKLFF
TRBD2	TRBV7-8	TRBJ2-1	CASSDTSGRSYNEQFF
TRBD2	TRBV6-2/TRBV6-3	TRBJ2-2	CASSFPPGLAGETNTGELFF
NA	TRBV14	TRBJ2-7	CASSQSAEEGAYEQYF
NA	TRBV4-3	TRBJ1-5	CASSQDQNQPQHF